One and the same sample provided the 5 T cell receptor beta chains below, sequenced in a study of T cell responses to AZD1222 COVID-19 vaccine (dated by TCRdb to about 2021). The time point label, read with the paper, signifies: baseline before first vaccination. The library was built by means of the immunoSEQ multiplex PCR assay. Held by TCRdb, this immuneACCESS table contains in-frame sequences only and omits some clones. Under half of the omission traces to an unresolved V gene where checked; the cause of the rest is unknown. The sample table contains roughly 120,000 clones; only one count was recorded for around nine tenths of them. Of the sample, 6.5% to 9% falls within the top ten clones. The starting material was peripheral blood, obtained on day 0 of AZD1222 vaccination. All receptors come from an adult in good health.

The chain carries TRBV28 and TRBJ1-2; no reliable D call. Germline values: CDR1 MDHEN, CDR2 SYDVKM. Trimming removed 2 bases from V and 7 bases from J, with 14 bases in between. The CDR3 has 14 amino acids. CDR3 sequence reads: CASSLGPGPVGYTF. The CDR3 DNA reads as TGTGCCAGCAGTTTAGGCCCCGGACCAGTTGGCTACACCTTC.

DNA of the CDR3: TGCGCCAGCAGCCAAGAAAGGGGTTATGGCTACACCTTC. Protein product: CASSQERGYGYTF. The V gene is TRBV4-1, the J gene TRBJ1-2; D might be TRBD1 (5 bases). V lost 0 bases to trimming and J lost 5 bases, with 7 bases between them. CDR1 and CDR2 (germline): MGHRA, YSYEKL. The CDR3 is 13 residues long.

V usage is TRBV7-2 and J usage is TRBJ1-6, with 9 bases matching TRBD1. Germline CDR1 and CDR2: SGHTA and FQGNSA. Trimming at V came to 3 bases and at J to 7 bases, leaving 7 bases not matched to a gene. This CDR3 spans 16 amino acids. In DNA form, the CDR3 reads TGTGCCAGCAGCTTGGGCACCGGGACAGGGAATTCACCCCTCCACTTT. Protein: CASSLGTGTGNSPLHF.

The rearrangement uses TRBV12-3 or TRBV12-4 and TRBJ1-1; unclear D gene. V lost 2 bases to trimming and J lost 1 base, with 5 bases between them. The length of the CDR3 is 13 residues. DNA for the CDR3: TGTGCCAGCAGTTTACGGCAGAACACTGAAGCTTTCTTT. Amino acids: CASSLRQNTEAFF.

The rearrangement uses TRBV7-3 and TRBJ2-6; TRBD1 matches 7 bases. This CDR3 has 17 amino acids. V lost 4 bases and J lost 0; bases outside the gene matches: 6. Germline values: CDR1 SGHTA, CDR2 FQGTGA. In DNA form, the CDR3 reads TGTGCCAGCAGCTCCAGGGGGACCGCCTCTGGGGCCAACGTCCTGACTTTC. Translation: CASSSRGTASGANVLTF.